The rows below give T cell receptor beta chains drawn from one sample of a study of identical twins. TCRdb passed the 5' RACE reads through MiXCR, listing each CDR3 protein once. The data contain approximately 1.8 million distinct CDR3 sequences, about 31% of them singletons. What was sequenced was cord blood. These receptors all stem from a newborn girl in good health. CDR3s leave out the opening cysteine and the closing phenylalanine or tryptophan.

v_call	j_call	cdr3_aa
TRBV7-2	TRBJ2-7	ASSLGVRGDSYEQY
TRBV6-5	TRBJ1-3	ASSYALPGNTIY
TRBV20-1	TRBJ2-4	SARVRGQGRNIQY
TRBV7-6	TRBJ1-4	ASSFTSGATNEKLF
TRBV29-1	TRBJ2-7	SVEVRDSVTYEQY
TRBV30	NA	AWSVDTGHNEQY
TRBV5-6	TRBJ2-1	ASSISIEQF
TRBV9	TRBJ2-1	ASSKRGAQF
TRBV5-1	TRBJ2-5	ASSLGMGRERETQY
TRBV12-3/TRBV12-4	TRBJ2-7	ASSSMPQAFEQY
TRBV28	TRBJ2-1	ASSLGLDNERF
TRBV6-1	TRBJ1-5	ASSEFGRGKNQPQH
TRBV2	TRBJ2-1	VSSVNAGLAIYNEQF
TRBV3-1	TRBJ2-4	ASSQVSSGRAKAKNIQY
TRBV28	TRBJ1-2	ASSTGLGQNYGYT
TRBV24-1	TRBJ2-3	ATSDLGRGSSTDTQY
TRBV30	TRBJ2-1	AWSWGGNEQF
TRBV5-4	TRBJ1-1	ASSWTGMNTEAS